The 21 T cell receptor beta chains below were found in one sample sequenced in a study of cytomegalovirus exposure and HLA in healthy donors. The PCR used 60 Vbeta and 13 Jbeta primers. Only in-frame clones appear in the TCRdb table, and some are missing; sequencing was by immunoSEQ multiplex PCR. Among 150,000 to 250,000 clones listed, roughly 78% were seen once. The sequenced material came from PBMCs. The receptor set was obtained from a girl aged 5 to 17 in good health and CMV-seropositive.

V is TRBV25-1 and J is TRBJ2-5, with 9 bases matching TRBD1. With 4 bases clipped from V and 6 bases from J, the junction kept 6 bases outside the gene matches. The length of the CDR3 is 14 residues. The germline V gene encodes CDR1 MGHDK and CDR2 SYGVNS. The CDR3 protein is CASSVRTGVQTQYF. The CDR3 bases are TGTGCCAGCAGTGTACGGACAGGGGTGCAGACCCAGTACTTC.

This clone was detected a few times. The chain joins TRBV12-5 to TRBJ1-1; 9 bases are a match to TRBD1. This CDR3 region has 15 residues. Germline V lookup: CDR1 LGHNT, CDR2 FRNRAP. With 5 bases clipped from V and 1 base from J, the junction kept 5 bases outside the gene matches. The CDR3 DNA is TGTGCTAGTGGTAGGAGGGACAGGGCGAACACTGAAGCTTTCTTT. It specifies CASGRRDRANTEAFF.

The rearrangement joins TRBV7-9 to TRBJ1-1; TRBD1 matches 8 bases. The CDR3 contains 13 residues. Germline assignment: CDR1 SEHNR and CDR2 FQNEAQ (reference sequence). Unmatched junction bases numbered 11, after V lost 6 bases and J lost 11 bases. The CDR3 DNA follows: TGTGCCAGCAGTTCTAGGACAGGGAGGGACGCTTTCTTT. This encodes CASSSRTGRDAFF.

CDR3: CASSNRGGRAFF. In nucleotides, the CDR3 is TGTGCCAGCAGCAACCGTGGGGGCAGAGCTTTCTTT. The chain recombines TRBV7-2 with TRBJ1-1; possibly TRBD1 for D (6 bases). CDR3 length: 12 residues. The V end lost 5 bases, the J end lost 10 bases, and 14 bases lay between the germline ends. Germline lookup yields CDR1 SGHTA and CDR2 FQGNSA.

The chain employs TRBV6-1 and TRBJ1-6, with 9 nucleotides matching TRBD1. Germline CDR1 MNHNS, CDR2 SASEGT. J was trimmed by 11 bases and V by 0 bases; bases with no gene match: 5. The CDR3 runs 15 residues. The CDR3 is CASSEAGTGPAPLHF. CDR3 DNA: TGTGCCAGCAGTGAAGCAGGGACAGGGCCCGCACCCCTCCACTTT.

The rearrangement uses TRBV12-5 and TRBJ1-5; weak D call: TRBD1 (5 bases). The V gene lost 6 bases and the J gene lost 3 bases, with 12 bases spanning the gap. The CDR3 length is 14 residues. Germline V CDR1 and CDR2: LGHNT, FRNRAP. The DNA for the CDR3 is TGTGCTAGTGGCCCCGGACACCCCAATCAGCCCCAGCATTTT. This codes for CASGPGHPNQPQHF. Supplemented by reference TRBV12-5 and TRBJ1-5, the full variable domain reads DARVTQTPRHKVTEMGQEVTMRCQPILGHNTVFWYRQTMMQGLELLAYFRNRAPLDDSGMPKDRFSAEMPDATLATLKIQPSEPRDSAVYFCASGPGHPNQPQHFGDGTRLSIL.

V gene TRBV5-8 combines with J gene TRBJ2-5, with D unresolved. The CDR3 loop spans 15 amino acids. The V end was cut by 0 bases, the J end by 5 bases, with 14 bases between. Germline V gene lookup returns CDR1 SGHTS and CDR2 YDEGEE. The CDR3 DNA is TGTGCCAGCAGCTTGGACGGCAATTCGAGGGAGACCCAGTACTTC. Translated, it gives CASSLDGNSRETQYF.

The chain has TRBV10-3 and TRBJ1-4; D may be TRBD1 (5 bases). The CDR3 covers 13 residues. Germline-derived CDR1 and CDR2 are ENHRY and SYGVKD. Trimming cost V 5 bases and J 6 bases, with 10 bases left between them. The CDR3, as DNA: TGTGCCATCAGTAAAACAGGATATGAAAAACTGTTTTTT. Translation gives CAISKTGYEKLFF.

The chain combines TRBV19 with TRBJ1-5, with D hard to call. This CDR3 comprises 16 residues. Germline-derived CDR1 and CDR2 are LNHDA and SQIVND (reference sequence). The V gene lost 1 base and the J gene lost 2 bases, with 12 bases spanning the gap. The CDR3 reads CASSIGTRGRNQPQHF. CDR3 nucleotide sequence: TGTGCCAGTAGTATAGGGACTCGAGGGCGCAATCAGCCCCAGCATTTT.

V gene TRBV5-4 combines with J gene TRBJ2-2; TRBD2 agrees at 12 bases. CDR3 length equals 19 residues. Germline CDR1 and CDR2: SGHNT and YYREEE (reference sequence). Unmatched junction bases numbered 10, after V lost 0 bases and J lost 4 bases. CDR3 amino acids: CASSLVPSGGAVGTGELFF. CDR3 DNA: TGTGCCAGCAGCTTGGTGCCTAGCGGGGGGGCCGTGGGCACCGGGGAGCTGTTTTTT. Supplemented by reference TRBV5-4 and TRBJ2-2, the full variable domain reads ETGVTQSPTHLIKTRGQQVTLRCSSQSGHNTVSWYQQALGQGPQFIFQYYREEENGRGNFPPRFSGLQFPNYSSELNVNALELDDSALYLCASSLVPSGGAVGTGELFFGEGSRLTVL.

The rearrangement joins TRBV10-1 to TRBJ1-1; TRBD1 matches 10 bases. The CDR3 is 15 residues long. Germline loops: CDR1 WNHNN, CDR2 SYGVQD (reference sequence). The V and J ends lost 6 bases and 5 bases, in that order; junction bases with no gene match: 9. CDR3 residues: CASSPGQGIGTEAFF. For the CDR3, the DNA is TGCGCCAGCAGCCCGGGACAGGGGATTGGTACTGAAGCTTTCTTT.

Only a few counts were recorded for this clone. Here the CDR3 DNA reads TGTGCCAGCAACTTGATAGCGGGCCTAAACAATGAGCAGTTCTTC. Translation: CASNLIAGLNNEQFF. The chain has TRBV7-2 and TRBJ2-1, with 7 bases fitting TRBD2. Trimming at V came to 7 bases and at J to 5 bases, leaving 11 bases not matched to a gene. CDR1 and CDR2 (germline): SGHTA, FQGNSA. The CDR3 is made up of 15 amino acids.

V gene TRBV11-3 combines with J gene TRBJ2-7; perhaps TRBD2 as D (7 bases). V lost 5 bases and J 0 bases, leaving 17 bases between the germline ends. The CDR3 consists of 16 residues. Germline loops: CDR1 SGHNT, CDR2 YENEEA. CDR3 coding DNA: TGTGCCAGCAGCCCAGTCGGGGGAGGGGGCTCCTACGAGCAGTACTTC. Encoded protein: CASSPVGGGGSYEQYF.

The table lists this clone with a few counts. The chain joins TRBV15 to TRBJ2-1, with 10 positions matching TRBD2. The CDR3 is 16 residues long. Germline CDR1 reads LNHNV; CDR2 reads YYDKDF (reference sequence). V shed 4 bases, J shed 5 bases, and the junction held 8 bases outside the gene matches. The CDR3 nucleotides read TGTGCCACCAGCACCCTCAGCGGGGGGGCTGACAATGAGCAGTTCTTC. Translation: CATSTLSGGADNEQFF.

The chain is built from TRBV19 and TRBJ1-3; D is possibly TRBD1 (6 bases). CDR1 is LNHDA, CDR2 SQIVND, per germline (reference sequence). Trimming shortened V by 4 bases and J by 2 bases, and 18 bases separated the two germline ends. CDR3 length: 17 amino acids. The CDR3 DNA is TGTGCCAGTAGTACCACACTACAGGGAATGGCTGGAAACACCATATATTTT. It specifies CASSTTLQGMAGNTIYF. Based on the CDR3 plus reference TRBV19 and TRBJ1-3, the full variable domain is DGGITQSPKYLFRKEGQNVTLSCEQNLNHDAMYWYRQDPGQGLRLIYYSQIVNDFQKGDIAEGYSVSREKKESFPLTVTSAQKNPTAFYLCASSTTLQGMAGNTIYFGEGSWLTVV.

CDR3 sequence: CASRTTGGNTIYF. In nucleotides, the CDR3 is TGTGCCAGCAGGACCACGGGGGGAAACACCATATATTTT. The chain carries TRBV6-1 and TRBJ1-3, with D unclear. V was trimmed by 6 bases and J by 4 bases, leaving 10 bases between them. The germline gives CDR1 MNHNS, CDR2 SASEGT. The CDR3 is 13 amino acids.

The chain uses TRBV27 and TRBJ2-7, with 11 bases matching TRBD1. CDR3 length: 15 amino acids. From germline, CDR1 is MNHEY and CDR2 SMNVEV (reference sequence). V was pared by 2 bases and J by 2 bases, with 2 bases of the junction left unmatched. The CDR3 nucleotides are TGTGCCAGCAGTTTAGGGGACAGGGGGACCTACGAGCAGTACTTC. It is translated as CASSLGDRGTYEQYF.

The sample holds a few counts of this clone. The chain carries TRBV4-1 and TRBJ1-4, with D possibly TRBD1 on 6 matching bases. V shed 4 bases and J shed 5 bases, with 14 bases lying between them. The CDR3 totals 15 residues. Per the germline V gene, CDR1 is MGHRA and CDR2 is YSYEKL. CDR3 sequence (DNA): TGCGCCAGCAGCCCCCAGGACAGACCGAATGAAAAACTGTTTTTT. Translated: CASSPQDRPNEKLFF.

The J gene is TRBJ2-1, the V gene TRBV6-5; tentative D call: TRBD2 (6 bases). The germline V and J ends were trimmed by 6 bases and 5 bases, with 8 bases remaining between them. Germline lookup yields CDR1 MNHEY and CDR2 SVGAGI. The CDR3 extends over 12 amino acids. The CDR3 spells CASRRGNNEQFF. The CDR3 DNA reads TGTGCCAGCAGGCGGGGAAACAATGAGCAGTTCTTC.

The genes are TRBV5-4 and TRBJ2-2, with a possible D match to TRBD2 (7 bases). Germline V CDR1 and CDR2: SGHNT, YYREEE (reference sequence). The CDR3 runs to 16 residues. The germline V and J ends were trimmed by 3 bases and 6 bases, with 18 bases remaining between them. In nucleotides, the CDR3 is TGTGCCAGCAGCTCCGTGCGGGGGCCCCTGGCCGGGGAGCTGTTTTTT. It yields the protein CASSSVRGPLAGELFF.

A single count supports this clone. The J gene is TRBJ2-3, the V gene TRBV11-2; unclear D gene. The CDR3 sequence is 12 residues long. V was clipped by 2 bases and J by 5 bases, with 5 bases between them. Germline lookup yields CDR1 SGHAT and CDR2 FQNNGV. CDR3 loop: CASSLPLDTQYF. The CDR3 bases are TGTGCCAGCAGCTTACCCCTAGATACGCAGTATTTT. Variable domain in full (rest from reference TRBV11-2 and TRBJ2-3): EAGVAQSPRYKIIEKRQSVAFWCNPISGHATLYWYQQILGQGPKLLIQFQNNGVVDDSQLPKDRFSAERLKGVDSTLKIQPAKLEDSAVYLCASSLPLDTQYFGPGTRLTVL.